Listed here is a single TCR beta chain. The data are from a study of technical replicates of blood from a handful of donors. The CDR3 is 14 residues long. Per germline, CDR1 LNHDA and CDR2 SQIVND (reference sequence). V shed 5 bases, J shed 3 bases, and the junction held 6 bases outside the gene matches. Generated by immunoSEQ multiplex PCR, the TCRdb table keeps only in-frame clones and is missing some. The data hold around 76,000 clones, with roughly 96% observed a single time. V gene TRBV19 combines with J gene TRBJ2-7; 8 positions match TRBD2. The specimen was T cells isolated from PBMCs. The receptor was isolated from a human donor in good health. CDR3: CASSPGGVFYEQYF. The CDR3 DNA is TGTGCCAGTAGTCCGGGGGGGGTTTTCTACGAGCAGTACTTC.